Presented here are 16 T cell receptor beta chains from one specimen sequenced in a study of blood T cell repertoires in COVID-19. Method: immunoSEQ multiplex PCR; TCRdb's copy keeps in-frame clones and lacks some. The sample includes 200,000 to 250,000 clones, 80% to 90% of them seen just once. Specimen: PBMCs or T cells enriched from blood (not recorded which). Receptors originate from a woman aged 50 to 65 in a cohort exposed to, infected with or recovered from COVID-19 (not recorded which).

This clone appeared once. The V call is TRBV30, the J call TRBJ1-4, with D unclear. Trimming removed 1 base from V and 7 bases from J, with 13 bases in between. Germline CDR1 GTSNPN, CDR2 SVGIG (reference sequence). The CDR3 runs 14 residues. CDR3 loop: CAWSDRSPGEKLFF. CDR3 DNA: TGTGCCTGGAGTGACCGATCTCCGGGTGAAAAACTGTTTTTT.

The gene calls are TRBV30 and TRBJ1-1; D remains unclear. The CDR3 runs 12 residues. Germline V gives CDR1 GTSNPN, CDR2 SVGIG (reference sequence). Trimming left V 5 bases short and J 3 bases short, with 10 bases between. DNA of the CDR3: TGTGCCTGGGGGAGCGGGGACACTGAAGCTTTCTTT. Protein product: CAWGSGDTEAFF.

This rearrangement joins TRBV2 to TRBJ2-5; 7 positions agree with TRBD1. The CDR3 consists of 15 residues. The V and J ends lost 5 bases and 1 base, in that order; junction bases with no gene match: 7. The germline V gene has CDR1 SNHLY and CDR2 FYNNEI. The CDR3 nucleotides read TGTGCCAGCAGTAGCCTGACAGGGACCCAAGAGACCCAGTACTTC. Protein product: CASSSLTGTQETQYF.

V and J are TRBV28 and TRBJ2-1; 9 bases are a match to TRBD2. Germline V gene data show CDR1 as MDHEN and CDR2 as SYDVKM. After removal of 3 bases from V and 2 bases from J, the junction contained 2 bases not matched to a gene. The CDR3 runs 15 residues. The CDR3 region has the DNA TGTGCCAGCAGTTTTGGCGGGGGGGCCTACAATGAGCAGTTCTTC. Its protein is CASSFGGGAYNEQFF.

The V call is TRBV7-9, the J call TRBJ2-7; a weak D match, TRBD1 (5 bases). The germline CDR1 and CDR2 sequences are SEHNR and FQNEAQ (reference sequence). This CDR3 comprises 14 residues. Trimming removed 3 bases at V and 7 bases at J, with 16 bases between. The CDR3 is CASSFTSRVDEQYF. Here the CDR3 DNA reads TGTGCCAGCAGCTTCACGTCCAGGGTGGATGAGCAGTACTTC.

The CDR3 here is CASSLAIYYEQYF. For the CDR3, the DNA is TGTGCCAGCAGTTTAGCTATCTACTACGAGCAGTACTTC. The chain is built from TRBV12-3 or TRBV12-4 and TRBJ2-7, with unresolved D. CDR3 length equals 13 residues. V shed 0 bases and J shed 3 bases, with 6 bases lying between them.

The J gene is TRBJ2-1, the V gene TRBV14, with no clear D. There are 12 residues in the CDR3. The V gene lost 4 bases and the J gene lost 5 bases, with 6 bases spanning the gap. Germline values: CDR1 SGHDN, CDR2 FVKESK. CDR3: CASSPRDNEQFF. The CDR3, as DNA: TGTGCCAGCAGCCCCCGGGACAATGAGCAGTTCTTC.

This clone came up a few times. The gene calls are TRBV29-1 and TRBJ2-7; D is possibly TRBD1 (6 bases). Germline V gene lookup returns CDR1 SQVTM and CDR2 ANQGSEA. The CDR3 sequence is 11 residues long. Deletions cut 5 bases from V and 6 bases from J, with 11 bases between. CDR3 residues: CSVSGVGEQYF. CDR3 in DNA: TGCAGCGTTTCAGGGGTGGGCGAGCAGTACTTC.

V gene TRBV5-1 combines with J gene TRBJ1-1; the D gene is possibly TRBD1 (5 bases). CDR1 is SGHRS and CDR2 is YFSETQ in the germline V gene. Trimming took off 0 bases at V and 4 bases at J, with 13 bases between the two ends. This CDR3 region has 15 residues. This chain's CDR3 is CASSLAGQGGTEAFF. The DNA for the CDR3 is TGCGCCAGCAGCTTGGCCGGGCAGGGAGGCACTGAAGCTTTCTTT.

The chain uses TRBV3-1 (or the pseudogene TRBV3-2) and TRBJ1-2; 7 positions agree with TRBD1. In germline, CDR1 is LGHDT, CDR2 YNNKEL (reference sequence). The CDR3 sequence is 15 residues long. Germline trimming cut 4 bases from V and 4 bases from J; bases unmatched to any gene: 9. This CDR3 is CASSRPGQYVYGYTF. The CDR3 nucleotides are TGTGCCAGCAGCCGGCCGGGACAGTACGTCTATGGCTACACCTTC.

The CDR3 here is CAIVRGTGELFF. CDR3 sequence (DNA): TGTGCTATAGTCCGGGGAACCGGGGAGCTGTTTTTT. The chain uses TRBV7-7 and TRBJ2-2, with D tentatively TRBD2 (5 bases). Germline CDR1 and CDR2: SSHAT and FNYEAQ (reference sequence). The CDR3 spans 12 residues.

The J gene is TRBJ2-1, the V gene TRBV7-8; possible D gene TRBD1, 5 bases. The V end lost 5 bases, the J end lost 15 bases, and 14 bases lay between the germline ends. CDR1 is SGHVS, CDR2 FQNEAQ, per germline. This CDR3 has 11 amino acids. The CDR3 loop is CASSLRTLPFF. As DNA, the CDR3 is TGTGCCAGCAGCCTACGGACACTGCCGTTCTTC.

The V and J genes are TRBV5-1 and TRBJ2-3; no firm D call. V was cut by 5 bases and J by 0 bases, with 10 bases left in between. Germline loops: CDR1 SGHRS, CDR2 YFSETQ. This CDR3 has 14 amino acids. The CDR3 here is CASSSSTSTDTQYF. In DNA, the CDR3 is TGCGCCAGCAGTTCAAGTACTAGCACAGATACGCAGTATTTT. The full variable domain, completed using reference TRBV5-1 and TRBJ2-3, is KAGVTQTPRYLIKTRGQQVTLSCSPISGHRSVSWYQQTPGQGLQFLFEYFSETQRNKGNFPGRFSGRQFSNSRSEMNVSTLELGDSALYLCASSSSTSTDTQYFGPGTRLTVL.

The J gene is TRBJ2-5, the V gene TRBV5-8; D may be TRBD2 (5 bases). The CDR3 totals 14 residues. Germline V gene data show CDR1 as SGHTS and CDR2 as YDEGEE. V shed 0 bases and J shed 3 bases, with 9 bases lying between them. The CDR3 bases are TGTGCCAGCAGCTTGGGGACTGCCAAAGAGACCCAGTACTTC. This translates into CASSLGTAKETQYF.

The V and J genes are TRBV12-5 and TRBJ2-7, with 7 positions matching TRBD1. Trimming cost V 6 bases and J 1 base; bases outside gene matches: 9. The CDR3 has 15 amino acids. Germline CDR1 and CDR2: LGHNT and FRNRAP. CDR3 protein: CASGPSGTASYEQYF. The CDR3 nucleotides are TGTGCTAGTGGACCTTCCGGGACAGCTTCCTACGAGCAGTACTTC.

The CDR3 sequence: CASRRVDRKNYGYTF. In DNA form, the CDR3 reads TGTGCCAGCAGGAGGGTAGACAGGAAAAACTATGGCTACACCTTC. This chain links TRBV7-8 with TRBJ1-2; TRBD1 is a possible D gene (6 bases). This CDR3 comprises 15 residues. Trimming removed 6 bases from V and 2 bases from J, with 16 bases in between. Germline V CDR1 and CDR2: SGHVS, FQNEAQ.